This entry concerns a single T cell receptor beta chain. In the same sample, other DNA sequences code for this CDR3. This sample is drawn from a study of blood T cell repertoires in COVID-19. Overall study context: The origin of the acute and convalescent COVID-19 samples was the United States, Italy and Spain. Sample material is recorded as cDNA or gDNA derived from T cells, B-cell-depleted T cells, or PBMCs.

Source study methods: Estimation of nucleated cell counts relied on the amplification of reference gene primers. This table comes from immunoSEQ multiplex PCR, and its TCRdb copy is limited to in-frame clones, with some not included. From that table come the V and J calls and clone size; the DNA was used to work out D and trimming. The sample carries a few hundred thousand clones, approximately 89% recorded once. With 5 bases clipped from V and 2 bases from J, the junction kept 2 bases outside the gene matches. Per the germline V gene, CDR1 is SGHVS and CDR2 is FQNEAQ. CDR3 size: 13 residues. Sequencing was performed on peripheral blood. The J gene is TRBJ2-5, the V gene TRBV7-8, with 7 bases identical to TRBD1. The source of this sequence is a woman in her thirties who had recovered from COVID-19. CDR3 residues: CASSLGQQETQYF. The CDR3 nucleotides are TGTGCCAGCAGCCTGGGACAGCAAGAGACCCAGTACTTC.